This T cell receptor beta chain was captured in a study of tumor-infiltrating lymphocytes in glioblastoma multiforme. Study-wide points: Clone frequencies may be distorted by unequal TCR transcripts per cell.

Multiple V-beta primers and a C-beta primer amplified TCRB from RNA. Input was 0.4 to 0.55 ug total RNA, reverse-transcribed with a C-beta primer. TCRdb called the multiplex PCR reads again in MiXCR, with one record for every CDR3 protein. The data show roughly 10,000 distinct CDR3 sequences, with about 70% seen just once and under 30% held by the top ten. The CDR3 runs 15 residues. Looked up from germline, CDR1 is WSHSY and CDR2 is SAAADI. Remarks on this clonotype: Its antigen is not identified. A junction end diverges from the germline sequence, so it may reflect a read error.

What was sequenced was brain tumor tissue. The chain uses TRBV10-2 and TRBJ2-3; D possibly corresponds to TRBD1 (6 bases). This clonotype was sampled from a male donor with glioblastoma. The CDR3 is CASSEAGARGDTQYF. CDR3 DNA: TGTGCCAGCAGTGAGGCAGGGGCCCGGGGAGATACGCAGTATTTT.